The 21 T cell receptor beta chains in this list originate from one sample, sequenced in a study of blood T cells in healthy people across ages. Primers used in a second PCR of about 7 to 12 cycles were a sample-barcoded 5' primer and a J-beta primer mix. TCRdb reprocessed the 5' RACE reads via MiXCR and lists one record per CDR3 protein. Altogether hundreds of thousands of distinct CDR3 sequences are present, roughly three fifths being singletons, with the ten largest covering roughly 25%. Sequencing input: blood. The receptors were gathered from a middle-aged man in good health.

The chain employs TRBV7-9 and TRBJ2-7; no reliable D call. The CDR3 covers 12 residues. The V gene's germline CDR1 is SEHNR and CDR2 FQNEAQ (reference sequence). V was cut by 2 bases and J by 6 bases, with 8 bases left in between. The CDR3 DNA sequence: TGTGCCAGCAGCTTATCGAGCTTCGAGCAGTACTTC. Residues: CASSLSSFEQYF.

V is TRBV5-1 and J is TRBJ2-3, with D perhaps matching TRBD1 (5 bases). Trimming removed 0 bases at V and 2 bases at J, with 10 bases between. The CDR3 length is 15 residues. Germline CDR1 reads SGHRS; CDR2 reads YFSETQ. The CDR3 DNA is TGCGCCAGCAGCTTGGGAGGACATAACACAGATACGCAGTATTTT. This translates into CASSLGGHNTDTQYF.

A few counts support this clonotype. This rearrangement joins TRBV20-1 to TRBJ2-1, with 13 bases that match TRBD2. V lost 5 bases to trimming and J lost 6 bases; unmatched junction nucleotides: 13. The germline V gene encodes CDR1 DFQATT and CDR2 SNEGSKA (reference sequence). This CDR3 contains 17 residues. CDR3 residues: CSAGLGLAGSLGNEQFF. The CDR3 coding sequence is TGCAGTGCTGGATTGGGACTAGCGGGATCCTTGGGCAATGAGCAGTTCTTC.

The chain employs TRBV10-3 and TRBJ2-7, with TRBD1 identical over 9 bases. The CDR3 length is 14 residues. With 8 bases clipped from V and 6 bases from J, the junction kept 11 bases outside the gene matches. The germline CDR1 and CDR2 sequences are ENHRY and SYGVKD. The CDR3, as DNA: TGTGCCATCGAGACCGGGACAGGGCAGTCCGAGCAGTACTTC. It translates to CAIETGTGQSEQYF.

CDR3 region: CSAKDRSYEQYF. For the CDR3, the DNA is TGCAGCGCTAAGGACCGCTCCTACGAGCAGTACTTC. The chain joins TRBV29-1 to TRBJ2-7; no reliable D call. This CDR3 region has 12 residues. Germline-derived CDR1 and CDR2 are SQVTM and ANQGSEA. Trimming took off 7 bases at V and 0 bases at J, with 10 bases between the two ends.

This sequence joins TRBV24-1 and TRBJ2-1; D unclear. The CDR3 extends over 14 amino acids. V gave up 4 bases and J gave up 6 bases, with 12 bases separating them. CDR1 and CDR2 from the germline V gene are KGHDR and SFDVKD. The CDR3 spells CATSEIRSSNEQFF. The CDR3 region has the DNA TGTGCCACCAGTGAGATAAGAAGTAGCAATGAGCAGTTCTTC.

The rearrangement links TRBV12-3 or TRBV12-4 to TRBJ2-5; D might be TRBD1 (5 bases). The CDR3 runs 16 residues. Trimming cost V 0 bases and J 4 bases, with 15 bases left between them. The CDR3, as DNA: TGTGCCAGCAGTTTAGCGAAACCAGGGCGGCGAGAGACCCAGTACTTC. Amino acid sequence: CASSLAKPGRRETQYF.

The rearrangement uses TRBV29-1 and TRBJ2-2; tentative D call: TRBD2 (6 bases). The CDR3 extends over 15 amino acids. The germline CDR1 and CDR2 sequences are SQVTM and ANQGSEA. The V and J ends lost 7 bases and 3 bases respectively, with 18 bases between them. Here the CDR3 reads CSGGVRVGYTGELFF. CDR3 in DNA: TGCAGCGGCGGGGTCAGGGTGGGGTACACCGGGGAGCTGTTTTTT.

To note about this clonotype: A read error may account for a junction end that differs from germline. The chain couples TRBV7-2 to TRBJ2-1, with TRBD2 matching 11 bases. This CDR3 region has 16 residues. CDR1 is SGHTA and CDR2 is FQGNSA in the germline V gene. DNA of the CDR3: TGTGCCAGCAGCATAGCGGGGGGGTTCTCCTACAATGAGCAGTTCTTC. It specifies CASSIAGGFSYNEQFF. Combining the CDR3 with reference TRBV7-2 and TRBJ2-1 gives the whole variable domain GAGVSQSPSNKVTEKGKDVELRCDPISGHTALYWYRQSLGQGLEFLIYFQGNSAPDKSGLPSDRFSAERTGGSVSTLTIQRTQQEDSAVYLCASSIAGGFSYNEQFFGPGTRLTVL.

This clonotype was recorded a few times. The chain couples TRBV29-1 to TRBJ1-1; the match to TRBD1 covers 9 bases. This CDR3 is 15 amino acids long. J gave up 7 bases and V 8 bases, and 17 bases lay outside the gene matches. From germline, CDR1 is SQVTM and CDR2 ANQGSEA. CDR3 region: CSFTNPDRGSDEAFF. The CDR3 DNA is TGCAGCTTCACTAACCCGGACAGGGGCTCTGATGAAGCTTTCTTT. Full variable domain (outside the CDR3, taken from reference TRBV29-1 and TRBJ1-1): SAVISQKPSRDICQRGTSLTIQCQVDSQVTMMFWYRQQPGQSLTLIATANQGSEATYESGFVIDKFPISRPNLTFSTLTVSNMSPEDSSIYLCSFTNPDRGSDEAFFGQGTRLTVV.

As regards this clonotype: Its ends do not fully match the called genes, so a read error is possible. This rearrangement joins TRBV27 to TRBJ2-3, with 12 bases fitting TRBD2. The CDR3 has 14 residues. Germline-derived CDR1 and CDR2 are MNHEY and SMNVEV (reference sequence). The CDR3 region is CASNLSSGRGTQYF. As DNA, the CDR3 is TGTGCCAGCAATTTATCTAGCGGGAGGGGTACGCAGTATTTT.

The rearrangement uses TRBV2 and TRBJ1-1, with no clear D. Germline CDR1 reads SNHLY; CDR2 reads FYNNEI. The CDR3 loop spans 13 amino acids. The V end was cut by 2 bases, the J end by 12 bases, with 16 bases between. The CDR3 DNA reads TGTGCCAGCAGTGAATCGAGGCGGGTTAAGACTTTCTTT. As protein: CASSESRRVKTFF. Full variable domain (missing parts from reference TRBV2 and TRBJ1-1): EPEVTQTPSHQVTQMGQEVILRCVPISNHLYFYWYRQILGQKVEFLVSFYNNEISEKSEIFDDQFSVERPDGSNFTLKIRSTKLEDSAMYFCASSESRRVKTFFGQGTRLTVV.

This rearrangement joins TRBV4-1 to TRBJ2-3; D call uncertain. The V gene's germline CDR1 is MGHRA and CDR2 YSYEKL. The CDR3 consists of 15 residues. V gave up 1 base and J gave up 1 base, with 9 bases separating them. The CDR3 region has the DNA TGCGCCAGCAGCCAAGGACTCATCGGCACAGATACGCAGTATTTT. Protein product: CASSQGLIGTDTQYF.

The chain links TRBV5-4 to TRBJ2-3, with TRBD2 matching over 11 bases. CDR1 SGHNT and CDR2 YYREEE come from the germline V gene (reference sequence). With V trimmed by 6 bases and J by 6 bases, 9 bases remained unmatched. This CDR3 contains 15 residues. In DNA, the CDR3 is TGTGCCAGCATCGACCTAGCGGGGGGTAGCGATACGCAGTATTTT. Translating it yields CASIDLAGGSDTQYF.

V and J are TRBV6-1 and TRBJ1-1; D unresolved. The length of the CDR3 is 15 residues. Trimming cost V 2 bases and J 3 bases, with 13 bases left between them. Germline CDR1 is MNHNS and CDR2 is SASEGT. CDR3 residues: CASSETLGRDTEAFF. Here the CDR3 DNA reads TGTGCCAGCAGTGAAACCTTAGGGCGGGACACTGAAGCTTTCTTT.

CDR3 sequence: CSSGGARGADTQYF. The DNA for the CDR3 is TGCAGCTCGGGGGGGGCTCGGGGTGCAGATACGCAGTATTTT. The V call is TRBV29-1, the J call TRBJ2-3, with 8 bases lining up with TRBD2. V lost 8 bases and J lost 4; bases outside the gene matches: 11. Germline V gene data show CDR1 as SQVTM and CDR2 as ANQGSEA. This CDR3 is built from 14 residues.

For the CDR3, the DNA is TGCGCCAGCAGGCAGAGTGTTGAAGTCCAAGAGACCCAGTACTTC. Residues: CASRQSVEVQETQYF. V usage is TRBV5-1 and J usage is TRBJ2-5, with D unresolved. CDR1 and CDR2 from the germline V gene are SGHRS and YFSETQ. The germline V and J ends were trimmed by 5 bases and 1 base, with 15 bases remaining between them. The CDR3 totals 15 residues. The full variable domain, its missing parts supplied by reference TRBV5-1 and TRBJ2-5, is KAGVTQTPRYLIKTRGQQVTLSCSPISGHRSVSWYQQTPGQGLQFLFEYFSETQRNKGNFPGRFSGRQFSNSRSEMNVSTLELGDSALYLCASRQSVEVQETQYFGPGTRLLVL.

The sample holds a few counts of this clonotype. The chain couples TRBV7-2 to TRBJ2-1; D is possibly TRBD2 (5 bases). The V end lost 3 bases, the J end lost 3 bases, and 15 bases lay between the germline ends. The CDR3 consists of 16 residues. Germline V gives CDR1 SGHTA, CDR2 FQGNSA. This CDR3 is CASSFLGGQIYNEQFF. The CDR3, as DNA: TGTGCCAGCAGCTTCCTCGGCGGGCAGATCTACAATGAGCAGTTCTTC.

The V call is TRBV7-9, the J call TRBJ1-4; TRBD1 agrees at 10 bases. CDR1 and CDR2 (germline): SEHNR, FQNEAQ (reference sequence). Losses at the gene ends were 5 bases for V and 8 bases for J; bases not matched to a gene: 11. The CDR3 loop spans 16 amino acids. The CDR3 nucleotides read TGTGCCAGCAGCCGAGGGCCGGGACAGGGGCGCGAAAAACTGTTTTTT. It codes for CASSRGPGQGREKLFF.

This chain connects TRBV10-3 to TRBJ2-5; TRBD2 agrees at 9 bases. Germline V gene lookup returns CDR1 ENHRY and CDR2 SYGVKD. The CDR3 is 15 residues long. V shed 5 bases and J 5 bases; nucleotides not matched to a gene: 9. CDR3 sequence: CAISPEAGGPETQYF. The CDR3 nucleotides read TGTGCCATCAGTCCGGAGGCGGGGGGGCCTGAGACCCAGTACTTC.

The chain links TRBV7-9 to TRBJ1-1, with 10 bases identical to TRBD1. CDR3 length: 14 residues. Losses at the gene ends were 5 bases for V and 5 bases for J; bases not matched to a gene: 5. Per germline, CDR1 SEHNR and CDR2 FQNEAQ (reference sequence). CDR3 region: CASSPGQGETEAFF. In nucleotides, the CDR3 is TGTGCCAGCAGCCCCGGACAGGGGGAAACTGAAGCTTTCTTT.